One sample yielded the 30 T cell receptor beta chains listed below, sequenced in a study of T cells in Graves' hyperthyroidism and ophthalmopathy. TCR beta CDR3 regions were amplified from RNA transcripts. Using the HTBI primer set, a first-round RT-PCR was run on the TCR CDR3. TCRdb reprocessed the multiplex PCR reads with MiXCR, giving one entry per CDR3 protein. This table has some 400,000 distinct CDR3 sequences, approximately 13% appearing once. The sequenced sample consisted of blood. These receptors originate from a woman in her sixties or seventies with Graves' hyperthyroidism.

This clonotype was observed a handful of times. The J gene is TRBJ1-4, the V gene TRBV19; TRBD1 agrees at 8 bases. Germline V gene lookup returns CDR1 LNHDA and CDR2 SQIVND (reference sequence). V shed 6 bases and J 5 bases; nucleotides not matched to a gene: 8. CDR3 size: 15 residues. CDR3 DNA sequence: TGTGCCAGTAGAGACAGGGGATATGGGAATGAAAAACTGTTTTTT. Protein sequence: CASRDRGYGNEKLFF.

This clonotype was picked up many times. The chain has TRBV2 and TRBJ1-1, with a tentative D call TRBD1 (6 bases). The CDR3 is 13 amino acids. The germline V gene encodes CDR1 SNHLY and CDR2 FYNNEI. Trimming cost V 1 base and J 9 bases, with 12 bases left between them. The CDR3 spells CASSEGLDRQAFF. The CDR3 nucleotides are TGTGCCAGCAGTGAAGGGCTGGACAGACAAGCTTTCTTT. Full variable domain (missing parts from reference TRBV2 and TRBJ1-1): EPEVTQTPSHQVTQMGQEVILRCVPISNHLYFYWYRQILGQKVEFLVSFYNNEISEKSEIFDDQFSVERPDGSNFTLKIRSTKLEDSAMYFCASSEGLDRQAFFGQGTRLTVV.

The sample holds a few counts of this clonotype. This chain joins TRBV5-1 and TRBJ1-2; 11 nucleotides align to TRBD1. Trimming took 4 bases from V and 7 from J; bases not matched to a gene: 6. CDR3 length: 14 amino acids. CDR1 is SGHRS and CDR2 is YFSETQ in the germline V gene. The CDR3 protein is CASSPGTGGFGYTF. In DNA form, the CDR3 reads TGCGCCAGCAGCCCCGGGACAGGGGGTTTTGGCTACACCTTC.

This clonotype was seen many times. The CDR3 sequence: CASSVGASEQFF. The DNA for the CDR3 is TGTGCCAGCAGCGTAGGGGCGAGCGAGCAGTTCTTC. V is TRBV5-4 and J is TRBJ2-1; D is perhaps TRBD1 (5 bases). V lost 4 bases, J lost 10 bases, and 12 bases lay in between. The CDR3 has 12 residues. Per germline, CDR1 SGHNT and CDR2 YYREEE (reference sequence).

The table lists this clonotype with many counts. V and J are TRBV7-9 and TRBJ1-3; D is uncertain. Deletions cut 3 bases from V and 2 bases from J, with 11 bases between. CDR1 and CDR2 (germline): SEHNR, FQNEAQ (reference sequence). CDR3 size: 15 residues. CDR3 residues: CASSFWTLTGNTIYF. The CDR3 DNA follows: TGTGCCAGCAGCTTTTGGACTCTTACTGGAAACACCATATATTTT.

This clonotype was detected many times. DNA for the CDR3: TGCGCCAGCAGCTTGGACAGAACCGACACCGGGGAGCTGTTTTTT. Its protein product is CASSLDRTDTGELFF. J is TRBJ2-2 and V is TRBV5-1; D call uncertain. Trimming removed 0 bases at V and 3 bases at J, with 9 bases between. The CDR3 length is 15 residues. Germline values: CDR1 SGHRS, CDR2 YFSETQ.

CDR3 amino acids: CASTTGGAAGELFF. CDR3 nucleotides: TGTGCCAGCACCACGGGAGGGGCGGCCGGGGAGCTGTTTTTT. This chain connects TRBV6-5 to TRBJ2-2, with TRBD2 identical over 8 bases. Germline lookup yields CDR1 MNHEY and CDR2 SVGAGI. The CDR3 consists of 14 residues. The ends lost 7 bases at V and 6 bases at J; junction bases unmatched: 7.

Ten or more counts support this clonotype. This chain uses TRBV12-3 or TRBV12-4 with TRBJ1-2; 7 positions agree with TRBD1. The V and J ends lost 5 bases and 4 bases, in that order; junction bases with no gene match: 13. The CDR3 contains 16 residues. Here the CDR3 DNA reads TGTGCCAGCAGTGTACCATCAGGGGGAGGCTTCTATGGCTACACCTTC. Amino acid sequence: CASSVPSGGGFYGYTF.

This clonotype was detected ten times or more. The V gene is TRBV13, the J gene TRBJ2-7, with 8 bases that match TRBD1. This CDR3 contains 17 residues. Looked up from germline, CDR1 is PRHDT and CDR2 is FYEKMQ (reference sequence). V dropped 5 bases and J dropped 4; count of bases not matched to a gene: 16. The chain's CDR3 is CASSQDINRDRTYEQYF. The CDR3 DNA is TGTGCCAGCAGCCAGGACATTAACCGGGACAGGACTTACGAGCAGTACTTC.

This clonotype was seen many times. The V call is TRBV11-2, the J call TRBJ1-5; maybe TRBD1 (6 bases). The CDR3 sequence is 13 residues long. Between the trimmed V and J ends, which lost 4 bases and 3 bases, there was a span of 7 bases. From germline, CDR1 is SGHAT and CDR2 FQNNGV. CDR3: CASSWGHNQPQHF. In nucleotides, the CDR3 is TGTGCCAGCAGCTGGGGGCACAATCAGCCCCAGCATTTT.

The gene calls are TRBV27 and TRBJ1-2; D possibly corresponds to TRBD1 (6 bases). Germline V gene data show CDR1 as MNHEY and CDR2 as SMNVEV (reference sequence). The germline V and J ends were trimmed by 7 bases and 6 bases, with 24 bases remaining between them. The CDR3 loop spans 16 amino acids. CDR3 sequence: CASTPLQGLGNHGYTF. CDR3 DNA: TGTGCCAGCACACCCCTACAGGGTCTGGGGAATCATGGCTACACCTTC.

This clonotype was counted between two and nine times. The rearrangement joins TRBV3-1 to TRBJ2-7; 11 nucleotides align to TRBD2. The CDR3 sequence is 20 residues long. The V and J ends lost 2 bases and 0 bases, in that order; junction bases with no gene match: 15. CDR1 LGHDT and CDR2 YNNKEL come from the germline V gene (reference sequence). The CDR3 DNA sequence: TGTGCCAGCAGCCAATCTAGACTAGCGGGGCTCAAAGGGAGCTCCTACGAGCAGTACTTC. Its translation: CASSQSRLAGLKGSSYEQYF.

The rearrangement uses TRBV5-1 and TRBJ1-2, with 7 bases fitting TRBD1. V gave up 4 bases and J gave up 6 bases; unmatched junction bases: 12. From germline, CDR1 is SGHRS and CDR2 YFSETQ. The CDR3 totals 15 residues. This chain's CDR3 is CASSRVGRGKDGYTF. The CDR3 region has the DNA TGCGCCAGCAGCCGGGTCGGCAGGGGGAAAGATGGCTACACCTTC.

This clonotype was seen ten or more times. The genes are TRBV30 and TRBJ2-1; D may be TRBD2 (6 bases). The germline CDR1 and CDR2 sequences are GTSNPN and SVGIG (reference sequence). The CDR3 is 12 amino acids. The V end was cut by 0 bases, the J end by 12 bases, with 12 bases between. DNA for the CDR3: TGTGCCTGGAGTGTACCTGCGGGGCCGCAGTTCTTC. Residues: CAWSVPAGPQFF. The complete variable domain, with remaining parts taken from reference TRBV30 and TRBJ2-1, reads SQTIHQWPATLVQPVGSPLSLECTVEGTSNPNLYWYRQAAGRGLQLLFYSVGIGQISSEVPQNLSASRPQDRQFILSSKKLLLSDSGFYLCAWSVPAGPQFFGPGTRLTVL.

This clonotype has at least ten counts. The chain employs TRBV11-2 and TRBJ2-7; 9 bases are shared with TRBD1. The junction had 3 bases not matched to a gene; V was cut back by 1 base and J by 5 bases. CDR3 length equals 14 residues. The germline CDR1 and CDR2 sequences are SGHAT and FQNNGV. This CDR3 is CASSLGTGGNEQYF. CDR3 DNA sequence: TGTGCCAGCAGCTTAGGCACAGGGGGCAACGAGCAGTACTTC.

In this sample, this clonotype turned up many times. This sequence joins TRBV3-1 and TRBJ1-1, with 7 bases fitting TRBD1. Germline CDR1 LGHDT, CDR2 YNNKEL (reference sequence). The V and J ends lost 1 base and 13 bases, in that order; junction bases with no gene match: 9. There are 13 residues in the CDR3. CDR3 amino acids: CASSQVQGSRGFF. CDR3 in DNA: TGTGCCAGCAGCCAAGTACAGGGGAGTAGGGGTTTCTTT.

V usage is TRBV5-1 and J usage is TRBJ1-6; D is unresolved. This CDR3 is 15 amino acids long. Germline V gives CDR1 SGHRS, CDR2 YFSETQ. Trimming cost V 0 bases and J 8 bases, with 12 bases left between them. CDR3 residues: CASSLVPESDSPLHF. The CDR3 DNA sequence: TGCGCCAGCAGCTTGGTCCCGGAATCGGATTCACCCCTCCACTTT.

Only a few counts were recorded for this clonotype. The CDR3 reads CASSQLAGFYNEQFF. The CDR3, as DNA: TGTGCCAGCTCCCAACTAGCGGGATTCTACAATGAGCAGTTCTTC. The rearrangement joins TRBV14 to TRBJ2-1; TRBD2 matches at 10 bases. After removal of 8 bases from V and 3 bases from J, the junction contained 7 bases not matched to a gene. CDR1 SGHDN and CDR2 FVKESK come from the germline V gene. CDR3 size: 15 residues.

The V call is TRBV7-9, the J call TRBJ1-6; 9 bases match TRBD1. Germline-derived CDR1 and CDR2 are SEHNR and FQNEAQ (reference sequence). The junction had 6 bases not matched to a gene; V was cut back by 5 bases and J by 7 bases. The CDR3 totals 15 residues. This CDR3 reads CASSPRGTGNSPLHF. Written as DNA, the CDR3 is TGTGCCAGCAGCCCTCGGGGGACAGGGAATTCACCCCTCCACTTT.

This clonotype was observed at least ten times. CDR3 loop: CASSQASGGWGDTQYF. CDR3 in DNA: TGCGCCAGCAGTCAAGCTAGCGGAGGATGGGGAGATACGCAGTATTTT. This sequence joins TRBV5-1 and TRBJ2-3; 7 nucleotides match TRBD2. CDR3 size: 16 residues. Germline trimming cut 5 bases from V and 5 bases from J; bases unmatched to any gene: 14. Per the germline V gene, CDR1 is SGHRS and CDR2 is YFSETQ. The complete variable domain, with remaining parts taken from reference TRBV5-1 and TRBJ2-3, reads KAGVTQTPRYLIKTRGQQVTLSCSPISGHRSVSWYQQTPGQGLQFLFEYFSETQRNKGNFPGRFSGRQFSNSRSEMNVSTLELGDSALYLCASSQASGGWGDTQYFGPGTRLTVL.

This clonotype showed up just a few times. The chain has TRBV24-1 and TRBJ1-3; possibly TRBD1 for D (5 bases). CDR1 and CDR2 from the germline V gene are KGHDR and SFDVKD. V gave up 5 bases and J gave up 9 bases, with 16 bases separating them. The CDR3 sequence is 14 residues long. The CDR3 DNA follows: TGTGCCACCAGTGCATCCGGGACCGACGGCACCATATATTTT. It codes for CATSASGTDGTIYF.

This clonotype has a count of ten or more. This CDR3 reads CASSFRRDRVYGYTF. The CDR3 nucleotides read TGTGCCAGCAGTTTTCGACGCGACAGGGTCTATGGCTACACCTTC. This chain connects TRBV12-3 or TRBV12-4 to TRBJ1-2; 7 bases align to TRBD1. V lost 3 bases and J lost 4; bases outside the gene matches: 8. The CDR3 loop spans 15 amino acids.

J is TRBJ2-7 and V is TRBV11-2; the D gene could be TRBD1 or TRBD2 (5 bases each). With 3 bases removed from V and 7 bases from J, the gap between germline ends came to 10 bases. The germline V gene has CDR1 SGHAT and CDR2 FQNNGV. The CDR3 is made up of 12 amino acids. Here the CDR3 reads CASSLGVGEQYF. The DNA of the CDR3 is TGTGCCAGCAGCTTGGGGGTCGGGGAGCAGTACTTC.

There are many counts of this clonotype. CDR3 sequence reads: CASSQGWVENEQFF. Here the CDR3 DNA reads TGTGCCAGCAGCCAAGGATGGGTAGAAAATGAGCAGTTCTTC. This chain links TRBV3-1 with TRBJ2-1; D not certain. CDR1 LGHDT and CDR2 YNNKEL come from the germline V gene (reference sequence). This CDR3 is built from 14 residues. V shed 1 base and J shed 7 bases, with 11 bases lying between them.

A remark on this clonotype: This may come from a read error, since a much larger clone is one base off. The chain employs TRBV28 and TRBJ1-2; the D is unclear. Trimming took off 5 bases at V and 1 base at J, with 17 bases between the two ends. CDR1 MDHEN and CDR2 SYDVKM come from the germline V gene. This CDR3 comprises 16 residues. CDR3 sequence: CASSAVWGRDNYGYTF. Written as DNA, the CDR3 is TGTGCCAGCAGTGCTGTGTGGGGTCGGGATAACTATGGCTACACCTTC.

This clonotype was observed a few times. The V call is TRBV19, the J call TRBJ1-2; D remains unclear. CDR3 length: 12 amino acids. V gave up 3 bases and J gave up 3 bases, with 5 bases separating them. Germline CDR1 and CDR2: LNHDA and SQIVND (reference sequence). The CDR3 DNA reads TGTGCCAGTAGTATCCAGTACTATGGCTACACCTTC. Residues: CASSIQYYGYTF. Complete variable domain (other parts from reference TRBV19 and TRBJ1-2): DGGITQSPKYLFRKEGQNVTLSCEQNLNHDAMYWYRQDPGQGLRLIYYSQIVNDFQKGDIAEGYSVSREKKESFPLTVTSAQKNPTAFYLCASSIQYYGYTFGSGTRLTVV.

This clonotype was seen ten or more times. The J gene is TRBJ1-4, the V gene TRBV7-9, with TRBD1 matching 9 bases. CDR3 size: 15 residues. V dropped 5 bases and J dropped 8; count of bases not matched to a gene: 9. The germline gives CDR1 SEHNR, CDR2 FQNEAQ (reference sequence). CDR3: CASSVHRGRGEKLFF. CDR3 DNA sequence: TGTGCCAGCAGCGTCCACAGGGGGCGCGGGGAAAAACTGTTTTTT.

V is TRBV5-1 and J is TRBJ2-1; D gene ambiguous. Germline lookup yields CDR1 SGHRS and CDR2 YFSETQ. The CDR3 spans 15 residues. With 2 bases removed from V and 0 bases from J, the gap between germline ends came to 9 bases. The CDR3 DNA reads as TGCGCCAGCAGCTTCCAGCCAAGCTCCTACAATGAGCAGTTCTTC. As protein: CASSFQPSSYNEQFF.

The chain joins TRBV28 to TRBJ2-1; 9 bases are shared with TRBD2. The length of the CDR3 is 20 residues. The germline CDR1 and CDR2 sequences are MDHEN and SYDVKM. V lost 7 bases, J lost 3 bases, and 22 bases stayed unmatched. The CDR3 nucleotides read TGTGCCAGCACCAAAAGTGGTGGGGGGCTAGCGGGGAGAGTCTACAATGAGCAGTTCTTC. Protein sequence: CASTKSGGGLAGRVYNEQFF.

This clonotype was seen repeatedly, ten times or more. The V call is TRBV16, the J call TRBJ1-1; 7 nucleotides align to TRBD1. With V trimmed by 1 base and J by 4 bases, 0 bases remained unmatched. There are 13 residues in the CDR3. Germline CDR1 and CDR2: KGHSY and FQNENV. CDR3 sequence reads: CASSQWDSTEAFF. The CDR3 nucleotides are TGTGCCAGCAGCCAATGGGACAGCACTGAAGCTTTCTTT.